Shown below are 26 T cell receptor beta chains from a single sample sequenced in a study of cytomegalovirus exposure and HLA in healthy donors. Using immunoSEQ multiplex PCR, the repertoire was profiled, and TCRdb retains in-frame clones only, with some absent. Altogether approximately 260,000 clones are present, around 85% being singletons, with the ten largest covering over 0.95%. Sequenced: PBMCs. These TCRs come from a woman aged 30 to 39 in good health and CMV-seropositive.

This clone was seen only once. As DNA, the CDR3 is TGCAGCGTTTATAAGACAGGGGAAACGAACACTGAAGCTTTCTTT. Protein: CSVYKTGETNTEAFF. The chain recombines TRBV29-1 with TRBJ1-1; the match to TRBD1 covers 8 bases. The ends lost 5 bases at V and 1 base at J; junction bases unmatched: 9. The CDR3 length is 15 residues. CDR1 SQVTM and CDR2 ANQGSEA come from the germline V gene.

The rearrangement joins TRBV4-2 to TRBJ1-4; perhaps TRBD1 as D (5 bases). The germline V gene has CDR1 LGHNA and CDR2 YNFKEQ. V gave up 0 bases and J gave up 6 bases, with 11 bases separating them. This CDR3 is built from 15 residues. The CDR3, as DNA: TGTGCCAGCAGCCAAGACCCAGGGTCGGATGAAAAACTGTTTTTT. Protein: CASSQDPGSDEKLFF.

The CDR3 region has the DNA TGTGCCTGGAGTGTACTTGACAGGGGAAGGCGCTACGAGCAGTACTTC. This translates into CAWSVLDRGRRYEQYF. This chain joins TRBV30 and TRBJ2-7; 8 nucleotides match TRBD1. This CDR3 comprises 16 residues. V lost 0 bases, J lost 3 bases, and 10 bases stayed unmatched. Germline V gives CDR1 GTSNPN, CDR2 SVGIG (reference sequence). Based on the CDR3 plus reference TRBV30 and TRBJ2-7, the full variable domain is SQTIHQWPATLVQPVGSPLSLECTVEGTSNPNLYWYRQAAGRGLQLLFYSVGIGQISSEVPQNLSASRPQDRQFILSSKKLLLSDSGFYLCAWSVLDRGRRYEQYFGPGTRLTVT.

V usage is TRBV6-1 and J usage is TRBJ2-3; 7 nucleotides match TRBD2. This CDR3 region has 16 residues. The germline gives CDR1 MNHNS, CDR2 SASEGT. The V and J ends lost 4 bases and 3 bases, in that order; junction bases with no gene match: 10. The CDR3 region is CASSGLGGSDTDTQYF. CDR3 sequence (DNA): TGTGCCAGCAGTGGGCTGGGCGGGAGTGATACAGATACGCAGTATTTT.

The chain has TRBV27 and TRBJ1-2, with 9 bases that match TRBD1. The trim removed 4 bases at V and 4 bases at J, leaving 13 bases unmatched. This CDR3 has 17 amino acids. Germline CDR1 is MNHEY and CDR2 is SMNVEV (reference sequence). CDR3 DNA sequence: TGTGCCAGCAGTTCGTCCCGGGACAGGGTAGATTTCTATGGCTACACCTTC. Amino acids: CASSSSRDRVDFYGYTF.

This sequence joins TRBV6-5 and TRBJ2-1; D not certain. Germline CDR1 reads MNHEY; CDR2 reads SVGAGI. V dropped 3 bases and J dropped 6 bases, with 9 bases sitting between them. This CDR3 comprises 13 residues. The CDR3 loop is CASSYGTRNEQFF. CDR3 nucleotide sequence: TGTGCCAGCAGTTATGGCACCCGCAATGAGCAGTTCTTC.

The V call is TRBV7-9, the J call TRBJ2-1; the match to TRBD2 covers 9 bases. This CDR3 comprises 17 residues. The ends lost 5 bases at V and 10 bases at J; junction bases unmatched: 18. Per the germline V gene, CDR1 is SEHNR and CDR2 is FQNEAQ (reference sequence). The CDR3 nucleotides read TGTGCCAGCAGCCCTACTGGATTAGCGGGGGCCGGTGAGGAGCAGTTCTTC. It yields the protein CASSPTGLAGAGEEQFF.

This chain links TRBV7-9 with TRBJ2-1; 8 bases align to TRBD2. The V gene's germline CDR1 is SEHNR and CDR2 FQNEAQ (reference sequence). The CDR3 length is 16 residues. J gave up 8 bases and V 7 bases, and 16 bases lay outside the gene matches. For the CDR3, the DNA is TGTGCCAGCACCGAAACCGGGACTAGGGTCGCCGATGAGCAGTTCTTC. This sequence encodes CASTETGTRVADEQFF.

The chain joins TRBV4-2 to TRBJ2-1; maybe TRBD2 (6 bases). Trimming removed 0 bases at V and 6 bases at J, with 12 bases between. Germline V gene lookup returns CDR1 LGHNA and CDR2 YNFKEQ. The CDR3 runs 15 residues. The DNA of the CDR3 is TGTGCCAGCAGCCAAGATGAGGCGGGGAGCAATGAGCAGTTCTTC. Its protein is CASSQDEAGSNEQFF.

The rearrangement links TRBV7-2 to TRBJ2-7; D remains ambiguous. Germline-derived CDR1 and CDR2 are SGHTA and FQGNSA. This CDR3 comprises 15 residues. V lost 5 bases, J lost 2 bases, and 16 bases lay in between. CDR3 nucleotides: TGTGCCAGCAGCGCTGGATACCCCGAGGCCTACGAGCAGTACTTC. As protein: CASSAGYPEAYEQYF.

CDR3 coding DNA: TGCGCCAGCAGCTTTAGCGGATCCAAAGAGACCCAGTACTTC. Residues: CASSFSGSKETQYF. The chain uses TRBV5-1 and TRBJ2-5, with D possibly being TRBD2 (6 bases). The germline V gene has CDR1 SGHRS and CDR2 YFSETQ. Trimming left V 2 bases short and J 3 bases short, with 11 bases between. CDR3 size: 14 residues.

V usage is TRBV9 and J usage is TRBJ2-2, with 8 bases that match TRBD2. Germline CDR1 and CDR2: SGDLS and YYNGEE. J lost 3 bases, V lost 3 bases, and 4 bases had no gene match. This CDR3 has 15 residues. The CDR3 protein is CASSESGSDTGELFF. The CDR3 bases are TGTGCCAGCAGCGAAAGCGGGAGTGACACCGGGGAGCTGTTTTTT.

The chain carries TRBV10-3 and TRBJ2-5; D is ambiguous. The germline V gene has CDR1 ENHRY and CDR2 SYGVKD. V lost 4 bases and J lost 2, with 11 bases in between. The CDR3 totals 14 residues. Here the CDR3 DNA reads TGTGCCATCAGTGGCGGTCCGGCGCAAGAGACCCAGTACTTC. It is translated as CAISGGPAQETQYF.

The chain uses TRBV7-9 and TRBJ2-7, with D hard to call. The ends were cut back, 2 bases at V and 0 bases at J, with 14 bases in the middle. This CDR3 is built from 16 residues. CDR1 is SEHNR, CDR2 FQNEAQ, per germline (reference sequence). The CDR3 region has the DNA TGTGCCAGCAGCTTAATAATGGCGGCGAGCTCCTACGAGCAGTACTTC. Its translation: CASSLIMAASSYEQYF.

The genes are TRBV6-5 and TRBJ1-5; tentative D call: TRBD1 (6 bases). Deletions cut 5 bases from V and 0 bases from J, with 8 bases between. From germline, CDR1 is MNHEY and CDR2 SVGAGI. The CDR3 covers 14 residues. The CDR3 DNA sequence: TGTGCCAGCAGTGACAGGAGTAGCAATCAGCCCCAGCATTTT. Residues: CASSDRSSNQPQHF.

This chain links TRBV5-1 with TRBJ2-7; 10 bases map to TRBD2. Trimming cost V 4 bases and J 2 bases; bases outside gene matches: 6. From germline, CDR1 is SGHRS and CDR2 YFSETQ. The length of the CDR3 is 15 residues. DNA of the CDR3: TGCGCCAGCAGCCCGGTAGCGGGAGGTGCCTACGAGCAGTACTTC. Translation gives CASSPVAGGAYEQYF. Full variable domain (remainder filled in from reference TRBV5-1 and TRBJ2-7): KAGVTQTPRYLIKTRGQQVTLSCSPISGHRSVSWYQQTPGQGLQFLFEYFSETQRNKGNFPGRFSGRQFSNSRSEMNVSTLELGDSALYLCASSPVAGGAYEQYFGPGTRLTVT.

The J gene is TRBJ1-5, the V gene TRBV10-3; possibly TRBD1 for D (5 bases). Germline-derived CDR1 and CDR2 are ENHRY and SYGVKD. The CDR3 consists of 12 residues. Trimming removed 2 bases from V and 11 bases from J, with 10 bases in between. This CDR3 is CAISEETEAQHF. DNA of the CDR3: TGTGCCATCAGTGAGGAGACAGAGGCCCAGCATTTT.

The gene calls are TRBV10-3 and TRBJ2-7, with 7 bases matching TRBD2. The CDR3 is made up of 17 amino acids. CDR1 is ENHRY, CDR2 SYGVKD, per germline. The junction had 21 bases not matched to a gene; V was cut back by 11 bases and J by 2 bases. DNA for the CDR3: TGTGCCCATGTAGGGTGGGGGGGTCTTAGCTTGCCCTACGAGCAGTACTTC. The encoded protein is CAHVGWGGLSLPYEQYF.

The DNA of the CDR3 is TGTGCCAGTGTGCCCGGGGATAGAAATGAGCAGTTCTTC. It specifies CASVPGDRNEQFF. The genes are TRBV19 and TRBJ2-1; TRBD2 might be the D (5 bases). Germline-derived CDR1 and CDR2 are LNHDA and SQIVND (reference sequence). V was pared by 8 bases and J by 7 bases, with 15 bases between. The CDR3 totals 13 residues.

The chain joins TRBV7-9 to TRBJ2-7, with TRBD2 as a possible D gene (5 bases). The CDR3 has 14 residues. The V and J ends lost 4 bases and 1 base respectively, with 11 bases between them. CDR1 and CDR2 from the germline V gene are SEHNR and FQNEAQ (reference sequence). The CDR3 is CASSSRTFSYEQYF. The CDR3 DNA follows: TGTGCCAGCAGCTCGCGGACTTTTTCCTACGAGCAGTACTTC.

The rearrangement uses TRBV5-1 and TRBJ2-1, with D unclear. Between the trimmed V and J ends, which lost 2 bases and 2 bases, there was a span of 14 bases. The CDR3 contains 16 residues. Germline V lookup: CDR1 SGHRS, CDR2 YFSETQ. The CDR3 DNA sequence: TGCGCCAGCAGCTTCTGGCGAGACAAAACCTACAATGAGCAGTTCTTC. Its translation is CASSFWRDKTYNEQFF.

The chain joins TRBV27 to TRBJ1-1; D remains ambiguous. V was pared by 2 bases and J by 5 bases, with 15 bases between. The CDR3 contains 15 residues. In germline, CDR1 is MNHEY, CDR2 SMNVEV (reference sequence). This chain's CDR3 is CASSLAPILRTEAFF. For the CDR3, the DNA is TGTGCCAGCAGTTTAGCCCCGATCCTTAGAACTGAAGCTTTCTTT.

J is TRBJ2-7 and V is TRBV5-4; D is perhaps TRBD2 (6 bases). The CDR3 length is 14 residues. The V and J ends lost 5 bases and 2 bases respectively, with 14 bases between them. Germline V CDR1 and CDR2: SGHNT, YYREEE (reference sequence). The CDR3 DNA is TGTGCCAGCAGTCCCGGGACTTTCACCTACGAGCAGTACTTC. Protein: CASSPGTFTYEQYF.

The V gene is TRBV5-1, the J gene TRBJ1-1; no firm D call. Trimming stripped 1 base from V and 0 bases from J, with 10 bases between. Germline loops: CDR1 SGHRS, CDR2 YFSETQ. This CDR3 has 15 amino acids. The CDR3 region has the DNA TGCGCCAGCAGCTTGATGCTGGCCTTGAACACTGAAGCTTTCTTT. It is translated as CASSLMLALNTEAFF.

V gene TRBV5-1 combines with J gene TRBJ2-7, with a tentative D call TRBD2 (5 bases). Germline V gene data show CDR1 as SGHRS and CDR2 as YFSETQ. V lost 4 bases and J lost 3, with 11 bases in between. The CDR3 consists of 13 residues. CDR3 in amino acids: CASSRERIYEQYF. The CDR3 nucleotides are TGCGCCAGCAGCAGGGAGAGGATCTACGAGCAGTACTTC.

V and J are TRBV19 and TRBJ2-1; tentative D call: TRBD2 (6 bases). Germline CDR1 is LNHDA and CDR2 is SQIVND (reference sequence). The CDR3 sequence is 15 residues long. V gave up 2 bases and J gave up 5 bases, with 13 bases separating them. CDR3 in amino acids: CASSIRAGINNEQFF. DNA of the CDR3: TGTGCCAGTAGTATACGGGCGGGGATCAACAATGAGCAGTTCTTC.